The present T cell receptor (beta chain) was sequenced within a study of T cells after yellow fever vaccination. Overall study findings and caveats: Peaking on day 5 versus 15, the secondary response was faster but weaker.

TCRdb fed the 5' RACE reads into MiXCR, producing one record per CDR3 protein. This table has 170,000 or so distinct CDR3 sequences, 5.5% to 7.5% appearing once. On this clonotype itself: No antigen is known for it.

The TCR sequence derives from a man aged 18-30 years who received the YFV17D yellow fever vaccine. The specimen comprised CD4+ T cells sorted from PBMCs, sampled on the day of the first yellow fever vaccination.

The CDR3 DNA is TGCGCCAGCAGACTGACGGGGGGATCACAAGAGACCCAGTACTTC. Its protein is CASRLTGGSQETQYF. The chain is built from TRBV5-1 and TRBJ2-5; 7 bases are a match to TRBD2. The V gene's germline CDR1 is SGHRS and CDR2 YFSETQ. This CDR3 is 15 amino acids long. Germline trimming cut 5 bases from V and 2 bases from J; bases unmatched to any gene: 9.